This TCR beta chain was sequenced in a study of post-analysis software for immune sequencing data. Study information: Courses of disease covered relapsing-remitting, secondary progressive and progressive-relapsing multiple sclerosis. Overall study results and limits: Controls had lower frequencies than patients of about 5 TRBV segments, which included TRBV5-6, TRBV5-1 and TRBV20-1. Controls had significantly higher normalized Chao1 diversity than multiple sclerosis patients.

Prepared TCR beta cDNA libraries contained unique molecular identifiers. Around 500,000 cDNA molecules were obtained from about 0.98 to 11 million T cells. MiXCR, applied by TCRdb to the PCR reads, yields one record per CDR3 protein. The sample contains 650,000 to 850,000 distinct CDR3 sequences, approximately 44% of which appear only once. Points on this clonotype: No antigen is known for it.

The CDR3 is made up of 14 amino acids. In germline, CDR1 is LGHDT, CDR2 YNNKEL (reference sequence). V dropped 1 base and J dropped 5 bases, with 12 bases sitting between them. This chain links TRBV3-1 with TRBJ2-7; D is unresolved. The clonotype was recovered from a girl aged 5 to 17 with multiple sclerosis. The sequencing sample was made of blood. The CDR3 region has the DNA TGTGCCAGCAGCCAAGCGGGTACCGTCGACGAGCAGTACTTC. Protein sequence: CASSQAGTVDEQYF.